The 29 T cell receptor beta chains reported below all come from one sample, sequenced in a study of graft-versus-host responses after intestinal transplantation. TCRdb's table, derived via immunoSEQ multiplex PCR, lists solely in-frame clones and lacks some. The table has nearly 100,000 clones, about 93% seen once; the top ten hold roughly 15%. Sequencing was performed on PBMCs, taken about 450 days after intestinal transplant. Receptors originate from a human patient who received an intestinal transplant, so some T cells may come from the graft donor.

The chain carries TRBV28 and TRBJ1-6; 10 nucleotides agree with TRBD1. The V and J ends lost 9 bases and 10 bases, in that order; junction bases with no gene match: 6. The CDR3 is 13 amino acids. Germline CDR1 MDHEN, CDR2 SYDVKM. DNA of the CDR3: TGTGCCAGACACGACAGGGGGCTCTCACCCCTCCACTTT. Translating it yields CARHDRGLSPLHF.

The chain recombines TRBV27 with TRBJ1-4; a weak D match, TRBD1 (6 bases). CDR1 and CDR2 (germline): MNHEY, SMNVEV (reference sequence). The V end was cut by 3 bases, the J end by 7 bases, with 15 bases between. This CDR3 contains 15 residues. CDR3 loop: CASSFQGQWGEKLFF. CDR3 nucleotides: TGTGCCAGCAGTTTCCAAGGACAGTGGGGTGAAAAACTGTTTTTT.

The chain is built from TRBV7-6 and TRBJ2-7; no definite D call. The CDR3 has 11 residues. V was pared by 2 bases and J by 7 bases, with 6 bases between. CDR1 is SGHVS and CDR2 is FNYEAQ in the germline V gene. CDR3 in amino acids: CASSLKGEQYF. The CDR3 DNA reads as TGTGCCAGCAGCTTAAAAGGGGAGCAGTACTTC.

J is TRBJ2-3 and V is TRBV6-6, with no clear D. The germline V and J ends were trimmed by 1 base and 6 bases, with 14 bases remaining between them. CDR1 is MNHNY, CDR2 SVGAGI, per germline (reference sequence). This CDR3 spans 15 amino acids. CDR3 residues: CASSYWTPSGDTQYF. The CDR3 DNA is TGTGCCAGCAGTTACTGGACGCCCTCCGGGGATACGCAGTATTTT.

This CDR3 reads CATTQGGGYTF. Written as DNA, the CDR3 is TGTGCCACTACACAGGGTGGTGGCTACACCTTC. V usage is TRBV25-1 and J usage is TRBJ1-2, with TRBD1 as a possible D gene (6 bases). CDR3 length: 11 amino acids. The germline CDR1 and CDR2 sequences are MGHDK and SYGVNS. V lost 10 bases and J lost 7, with 13 bases in between.

The chain recombines TRBV7-8 with TRBJ1-2; TRBD1 agrees at 8 bases. The CDR3 totals 15 residues. The ends lost 5 bases at V and 8 bases at J; junction bases unmatched: 13. Germline V lookup: CDR1 SGHVS, CDR2 FQNEAQ. CDR3 protein: CASSPGKQGGEGYTF. CDR3 coding DNA: TGTGCCAGCAGCCCCGGAAAACAGGGGGGGGAAGGCTACACCTTC.

The DNA of the CDR3 is TGTGCCAGCAGCTTACTTGACGTTGATACGCAGTATTTT. Amino acid sequence: CASSLLDVDTQYF. The J gene is TRBJ2-3, the V gene TRBV5-8; no clear D gene. CDR3 length: 13 residues. V lost 2 bases, J lost 6 bases, and 10 bases lay in between. Germline V gene data show CDR1 as SGHTS and CDR2 as YDEGEE. The full variable domain, completed using reference TRBV5-8 and TRBJ2-3, is EAGVTQSPTHLIKTRGQQATLRCSPISGHTSVYWYQQALGLGLQFLLWYDEGEERNRGNFPPRFSGRQFPNYSSELNVNALELEDSALYLCASSLLDVDTQYFGPGTRLTVL.

This chain joins TRBV19 and TRBJ1-3, with D perhaps matching TRBD1 (5 bases). This CDR3 is built from 14 residues. V lost 5 bases and J lost 4, with 12 bases in between. Per the germline V gene, CDR1 is LNHDA and CDR2 is SQIVND (reference sequence). The CDR3 sequence: CASSAGATGNTIYF. DNA of the CDR3: TGTGCCAGTAGTGCCGGGGCAACAGGAAACACCATATATTTT.

The chain uses TRBV5-4 and TRBJ1-2; TRBD1 is a possible D gene (6 bases). Trimming stripped 0 bases from V and 4 bases from J, with 10 bases between. The CDR3 sequence is 14 residues long. Per the germline V gene, CDR1 is SGHNT and CDR2 is YYREEE (reference sequence). CDR3 protein: CASSLDREGYGYTF. DNA of the CDR3: TGTGCCAGCAGCTTGGACAGGGAGGGCTATGGCTACACCTTC.

There are a few counts of this clone. The rearrangement links TRBV21-1 to TRBJ1-4; TRBD1 is the table's D call, not checked against the DNA. TRBV21-1 is recorded as a pseudogene. The CDR3 has 13 residues. The CDR3 bases are TGTGCCGGACACCGGGACAGGGACGAAAAACTGTTTTTT. This sequence encodes CAGHRDRDEKLFF.

This chain connects TRBV29-1 to TRBJ1-5, with D perhaps TRBD1 (6 bases). Germline V CDR1 and CDR2: SQVTM, ANQGSEA. Between the trimmed V and J ends, which lost 6 bases and 3 bases, there was a span of 12 bases. This CDR3 has 13 amino acids. The CDR3 sequence: CSVAGDTNQPQHF. The CDR3 DNA reads TGCAGCGTGGCGGGGGACACCAATCAGCCCCAGCATTTT. Full variable domain (outside the CDR3, taken from reference TRBV29-1 and TRBJ1-5): SAVISQKPSRDICQRGTSLTIQCQVDSQVTMMFWYRQQPGQSLTLIATANQGSEATYESGFVIDKFPISRPNLTFSTLTVSNMSPEDSSIYLCSVAGDTNQPQHFGDGTRLSIL.

The J gene is TRBJ2-7, the V gene TRBV9, with D perhaps matching TRBD1 (5 bases). V dropped 3 bases and J dropped 4 bases, with 14 bases sitting between them. The CDR3 runs to 14 residues. Per the germline V gene, CDR1 is SGDLS and CDR2 is YYNGEE. CDR3 nucleotide sequence: TGTGCCAGCAGCGGTGTGGGGCGACCTTACGAGCAGTACTTC. This codes for CASSGVGRPYEQYF.

This clone has a single count. The chain has TRBV6-5 and TRBJ1-1; D is unresolved. Germline assignment: CDR1 MNHEY and CDR2 SVGAGI. V was shortened by 2 bases and J by 6 bases, with 7 bases between the two germline ends. This CDR3 has 12 residues. CDR3 coding DNA: TGTGCCAGCAGTTACGGCGGGCCTGAAGCTTTCTTT. It is translated as CASSYGGPEAFF.

The chain couples TRBV2 to TRBJ1-2; 7 bases align to TRBD1. CDR1 SNHLY and CDR2 FYNNEI come from the germline V gene. CDR3 length: 15 amino acids. The V segment lost 1 base and the J segment 3 bases; nucleotides outside the gene matches: 5. The CDR3 is CASSEERGGDYGYTF. Here the CDR3 DNA reads TGTGCCAGCAGTGAAGAACGAGGGGGCGACTATGGCTACACCTTC.

The V gene is TRBV4-1, the J gene TRBJ1-4, with 7 bases aligning to TRBD1. Per the germline V gene, CDR1 is MGHRA and CDR2 is YSYEKL. The CDR3 consists of 14 residues. Germline trimming cut 6 bases from V and 6 bases from J; bases unmatched to any gene: 7. In DNA, the CDR3 is TGCGCCAGCAGACAGCAGGGGGTGTATGAAAAACTGTTTTTT. Residues: CASRQQGVYEKLFF.

V and J are TRBV9 and TRBJ2-1; possibly TRBD1 or TRBD2 for D (7 bases each). The CDR3 has 17 amino acids. With 3 bases removed from V and 5 bases from J, the gap between germline ends came to 21 bases. Per the germline V gene, CDR1 is SGDLS and CDR2 is YYNGEE. This CDR3 is CASSAKQGEGAHNEQFF. CDR3 bases: TGTGCCAGCAGCGCCAAGCAAGGGGAGGGGGCACACAATGAGCAGTTCTTC.

The CDR3 DNA is TGCGCCAGCAGCTTGACACCGAATCAAGAGACCCAGTACTTC. It codes for CASSLTPNQETQYF. This chain connects TRBV5-1 to TRBJ2-5; no clear D. V lost 1 base, J lost 2 bases, and 9 bases lay in between. The CDR3 runs 14 residues. CDR1 and CDR2 from the germline V gene are SGHRS and YFSETQ.

The genes are TRBV10-3 and TRBJ2-3, with D maybe TRBD2 (6 bases). This CDR3 region has 13 residues. Germline loops: CDR1 ENHRY, CDR2 SYGVKD. V lost 0 bases to trimming and J lost 6 bases, with 7 bases between them. CDR3 region: CAISESRGDTQYF. The CDR3, as DNA: TGTGCCATCAGTGAGTCACGGGGGGATACGCAGTATTTT.

The CDR3 sequence is CASSSLRDSNYGYTF. CDR3 nucleotides: TGTGCCAGCAGCTCCCTCCGGGACTCTAACTATGGCTACACCTTC. This chain joins TRBV7-9 and TRBJ1-2; TRBD1 is a possible D gene (5 bases). V lost 4 bases and J 0 bases, leaving 12 bases between the germline ends. The CDR3 runs to 15 residues. The germline V gene encodes CDR1 SEHNR and CDR2 FQNEAQ (reference sequence).

This chain connects TRBV10-1 to TRBJ1-2; unclear D gene. The CDR3 loop spans 14 amino acids. V shed 0 bases and J shed 0 bases, with 5 bases lying between them. Looked up from germline, CDR1 is WNHNN and CDR2 is SYGVQD (reference sequence). The CDR3 is CASSESVANYGYTF. The CDR3 DNA reads TGCGCCAGCAGTGAGTCGGTAGCTAACTATGGCTACACCTTC.

The chain has TRBV11-2 and TRBJ2-7; the D gene is possibly TRBD1 (6 bases). Germline V lookup: CDR1 SGHAT, CDR2 FQNNGV. The CDR3 contains 15 residues. Trimming removed 1 base from V and 3 bases from J, with 13 bases in between. CDR3 region: CASSLVSGTYYEQYF. The CDR3 DNA sequence: TGTGCCAGCAGCTTAGTTAGTGGGACATACTACGAGCAGTACTTC.

The CDR3 region is CASRVWQGMDEQYF. The CDR3 region has the DNA TGCGCCAGCAGGGTCTGGCAGGGGATGGACGAGCAGTACTTC. The V call is TRBV5-1, the J call TRBJ2-5; tentative D call: TRBD1 (6 bases). With the DNA end fitting TRBJ2-7 better, the J assignment may be wrong. The CDR3 covers 14 residues. Germline V CDR1 and CDR2: SGHRS, YFSETQ.

Within the sample, this clone is medium-sized. This rearrangement joins TRBV5-8 to TRBJ2-5; the match to TRBD2 covers 7 bases. Germline V gene lookup returns CDR1 SGHTS and CDR2 YDEGEE. The CDR3 extends over 14 amino acids. The V gene end was trimmed by 6 bases and the J gene end by 1 base; junction bases not matched to a gene: 6. CDR3 loop: CASTLLAIQETQYF. In DNA, the CDR3 is TGTGCCAGCACCCTACTAGCGATCCAAGAGACCCAGTACTTC.

DNA for the CDR3: TGCGCCAGCCAGAGGGGGACAGCAAGCATTATTGGCTATGGCTACACCTTC. It specifies CASQRGTASIIGYGYTF. This chain connects TRBV5-1 to TRBJ1-2; the match to TRBD1 covers 7 bases. This CDR3 contains 17 residues. Germline V gene sequence: CDR1 SGHRS, CDR2 YFSETQ. With 7 bases clipped from V and 4 bases from J, the junction kept 19 bases outside the gene matches.

The V gene is TRBV10-3, the J gene TRBJ2-7; D is ambiguous. The CDR3 is 16 residues long. The V and J ends lost 7 bases and 0 bases respectively, with 19 bases between them. CDR1 is ENHRY, CDR2 SYGVKD, per germline. The CDR3 protein is CAINSFGRSASYEQYF. The DNA of the CDR3 is TGTGCCATCAACTCTTTCGGCAGGAGCGCCTCCTACGAGCAGTACTTC.

The chain recombines TRBV9 with TRBJ1-1; a weak D match, TRBD1 (5 bases). Trimming took off 3 bases at V and 3 bases at J, with 24 bases between the two ends. The CDR3 is made up of 18 amino acids. Germline values: CDR1 SGDLS, CDR2 YYNGEE. The CDR3 region is CASSEGKGRMGEYTEAFF. CDR3 in DNA: TGTGCCAGCAGCGAGGGGAAGGGCCGAATGGGTGAATACACTGAAGCTTTCTTT.

The chain uses TRBV5-6 and TRBJ1-6; D remains ambiguous. The germline V gene has CDR1 SGHDT and CDR2 YYEEEE. The V end was cut by 0 bases, the J end by 2 bases, with 6 bases between. The CDR3 is 15 amino acids. CDR3 DNA: TGTGCCAGCAGCTTGGATGGGGCCTATAATTCACCCCTCCACTTT. Its protein is CASSLDGAYNSPLHF.

This chain links TRBV10-3 with TRBJ1-2; TRBD1 matches 7 bases. The germline V gene encodes CDR1 ENHRY and CDR2 SYGVKD. This CDR3 comprises 12 residues. V trimming: 6 bases; J trimming: 7 bases; junction bases outside the gene matches: 5. This CDR3 reads CAISPGGGGYTF. CDR3 in DNA: TGTGCCATCAGCCCAGGGGGAGGTGGCTACACCTTC.

This chain joins TRBV10-1 and TRBJ2-1; D may be TRBD1 or TRBD2 (5 bases each). There are 13 residues in the CDR3. Germline V CDR1 and CDR2: WNHNN, SYGVQD (reference sequence). The V end lost 5 bases, the J end lost 8 bases, and 13 bases lay between the germline ends. The CDR3 nucleotides are TGCGCCAGCAGTCCATTACGGGACCATGAGCAGTTCTTC. Translated: CASSPLRDHEQFF.